This passage covers 7 T cell receptor beta chains from one sample sequenced in a study of shared clonotypes between healthy human individuals. TCRdb's table, derived via immunoSEQ multiplex PCR, lists solely in-frame clones and lacks some. The sample contains about 1.1 million clones, 75% to 80% of which appear only once. Sequencing was carried out using memory CD4+ T cells from PBMCs. Subset specified: CD45RA-negative fraction. These receptors originate from a man between 18 and 29 years old in good health. Some clones in this sample may be carry-over from other donors' samples.

A word on this clone: The same CDR3 arises from other DNA sequences in this sample as well. The chain couples TRBV5-1 to TRBJ1-1; D perhaps matches TRBD1 (5 bases). Between the trimmed V and J ends, which lost 2 bases and 8 bases, there was a span of 13 bases. CDR1 is SGHRS, CDR2 YFSETQ, per germline. CDR3 size: 13 residues. CDR3 amino acids: CASSFEGRTEAFF. CDR3 DNA sequence: TGCGCCAGCAGCTTTGAGGGACGAACGGAAGCTTTCTTT.

This clone showed up just a few times. The chain is built from TRBV6-5 and TRBJ2-1; no clear D gene. CDR1 and CDR2 (germline): MNHEY, SVGAGI. CDR3 size: 16 residues. V was pared by 0 bases and J by 1 base, with 10 bases between. This CDR3 is CASSYSRTRSYNEQFF. The CDR3 nucleotides read TGTGCCAGCAGTTACTCGAGAACAAGATCCTACAATGAGCAGTTCTTC.

This clone appeared once. The chain couples TRBV5-1 to TRBJ2-7; D remains ambiguous. The length of the CDR3 is 17 residues. Germline loops: CDR1 SGHRS, CDR2 YFSETQ. V shed 4 bases and J shed 3 bases, with 23 bases lying between them. The CDR3 region has the DNA TGCGCCAGCAGCCCAGTTTTATCGGGTCAGACCATCTACGAGCAGTACTTC. It yields the protein CASSPVLSGQTIYEQYF.

The CDR3 region is CASSLGGSLDTQYF. CDR3 bases: TGTGCCAGCAGTTTAGGGGGCAGTCTAGATACGCAGTATTTT. The genes are TRBV27 and TRBJ2-3, with a possible D match to TRBD1 (6 bases). The CDR3 is made up of 14 amino acids. Germline V gene data show CDR1 as MNHEY and CDR2 as SMNVEV (reference sequence). Trimming shortened V by 2 bases and J by 5 bases, and 11 bases separated the two germline ends.

The genes are TRBV28 and TRBJ2-1; no reliable D call. The germline CDR1 and CDR2 sequences are MDHEN and SYDVKM. The CDR3 runs to 11 residues. V was trimmed by 8 bases and J by 10 bases, leaving 12 bases between them. The CDR3 spells CASYRPPEQFF. The CDR3 DNA sequence: TGTGCCAGCTACCGCCCTCCAGAGCAGTTCTTC.

This chain joins TRBV7-3 and TRBJ2-7; 12 bases line up with TRBD2. J lost 3 bases, V lost 3 bases, and 9 bases had no gene match. The CDR3 loop spans 17 amino acids. CDR1 and CDR2 from the germline V gene are SGHTA and FQGTGA. CDR3 amino acids: CASSLTGTSGLLYEQYF. The CDR3 coding sequence is TGTGCCAGCAGCTTGACCGGGACTAGCGGGCTCCTCTACGAGCAGTACTTC.

V and J are TRBV4-2 and TRBJ2-3, with TRBD1 matching 8 bases. CDR1 and CDR2 from the germline V gene are LGHNA and YNFKEQ. CDR3 length: 18 residues. After removal of 4 bases from V and 3 bases from J, the junction contained 15 bases not matched to a gene. CDR3 sequence: CASSPRMKDRATTDTQYF. The CDR3 nucleotides read TGTGCCAGCAGCCCCCGAATGAAGGACAGGGCGACGACAGATACGCAGTATTTT.